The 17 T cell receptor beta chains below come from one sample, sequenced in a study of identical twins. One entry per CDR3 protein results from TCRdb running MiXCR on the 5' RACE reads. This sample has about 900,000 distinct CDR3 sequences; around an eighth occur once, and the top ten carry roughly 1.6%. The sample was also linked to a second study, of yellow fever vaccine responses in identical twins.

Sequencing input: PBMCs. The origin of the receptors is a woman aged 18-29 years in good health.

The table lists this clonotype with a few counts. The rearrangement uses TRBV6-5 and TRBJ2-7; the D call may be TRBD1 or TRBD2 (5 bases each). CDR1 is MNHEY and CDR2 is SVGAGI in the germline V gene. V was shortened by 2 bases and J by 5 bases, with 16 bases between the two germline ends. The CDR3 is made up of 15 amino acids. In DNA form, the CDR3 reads TGTGCCAGCAGTTACGACGGTCAGGGACCCCACGAGCAGTACTTC. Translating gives CASSYDGQGPHEQYF.

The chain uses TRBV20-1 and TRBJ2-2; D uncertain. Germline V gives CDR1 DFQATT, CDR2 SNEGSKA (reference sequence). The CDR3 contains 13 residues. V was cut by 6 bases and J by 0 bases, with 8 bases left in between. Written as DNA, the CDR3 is TGCAGTGCAAACGCCCCGAACACCGGGGAGCTGTTTTTT. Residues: CSANAPNTGELFF.

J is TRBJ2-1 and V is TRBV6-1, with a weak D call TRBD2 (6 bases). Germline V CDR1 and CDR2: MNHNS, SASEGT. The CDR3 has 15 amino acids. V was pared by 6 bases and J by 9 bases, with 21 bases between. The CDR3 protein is CASSGVGPGGGEQFF. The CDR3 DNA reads TGTGCCAGCAGCGGCGTGGGCCCTGGGGGAGGTGAGCAGTTCTTC.

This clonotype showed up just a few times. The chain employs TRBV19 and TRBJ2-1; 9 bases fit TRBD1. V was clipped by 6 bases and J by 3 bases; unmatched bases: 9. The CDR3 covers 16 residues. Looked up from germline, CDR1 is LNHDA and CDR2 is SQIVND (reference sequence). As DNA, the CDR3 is TGTGCCAGTAGAAAGGGGGGACAGGGAAACTACAATGAGCAGTTCTTC. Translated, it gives CASRKGGQGNYNEQFF.

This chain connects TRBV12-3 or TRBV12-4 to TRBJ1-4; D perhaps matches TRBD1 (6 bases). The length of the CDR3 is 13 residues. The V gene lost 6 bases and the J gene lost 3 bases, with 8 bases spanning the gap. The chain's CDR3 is CASRDSSNEKLFF. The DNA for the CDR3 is TGTGCCAGCAGGGACAGCTCTAATGAAAAACTGTTTTTT.

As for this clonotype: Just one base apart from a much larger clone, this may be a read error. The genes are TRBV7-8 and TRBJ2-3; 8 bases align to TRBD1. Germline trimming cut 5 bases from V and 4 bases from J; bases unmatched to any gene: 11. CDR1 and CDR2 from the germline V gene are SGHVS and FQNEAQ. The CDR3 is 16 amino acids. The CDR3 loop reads CASSRRDRMFSDTQYF. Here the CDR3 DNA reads TGTGCCAGCAGCCGCCGGGACAGGATGTTTTCAGATACGCAGTATTTT.

Here the CDR3 reads CSVASDPGTEAFF. DNA for the CDR3: TGCAGCGTTGCCTCGGACCCGGGGACTGAAGCTTTCTTT. The V call is TRBV29-1, the J call TRBJ1-1; D is ambiguous. The CDR3 extends over 13 amino acids. Trimming took off 4 bases at V and 5 bases at J, with 14 bases between the two ends. Germline CDR1 is SQVTM and CDR2 is ANQGSEA.

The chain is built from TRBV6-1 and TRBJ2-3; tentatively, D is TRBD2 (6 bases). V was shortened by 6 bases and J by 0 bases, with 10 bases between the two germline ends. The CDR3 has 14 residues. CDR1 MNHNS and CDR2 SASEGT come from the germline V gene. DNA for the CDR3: TGTGCCAGCAGGGAGAGCGGGAGCACAGATACGCAGTATTTT. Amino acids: CASRESGSTDTQYF.

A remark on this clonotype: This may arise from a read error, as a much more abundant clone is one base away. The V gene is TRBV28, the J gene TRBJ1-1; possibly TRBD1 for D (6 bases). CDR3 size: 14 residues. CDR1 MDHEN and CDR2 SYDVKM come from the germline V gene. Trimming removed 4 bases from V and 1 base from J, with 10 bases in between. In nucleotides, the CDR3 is TGTGCCAGCAGTTCACAGGGTCGGAACACTGAAGCTTTCTTT. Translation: CASSSQGRNTEAFF. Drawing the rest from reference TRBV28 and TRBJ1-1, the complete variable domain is DVKVTQSSRYLVKRTGEKVFLECVQDMDHENMFWYRQDPGLGLRLIYFSYDVKMKEKGDIPEGYSVSREKKERFSLILESASTNQTSMYLCASSSQGRNTEAFFGQGTRLTVV.

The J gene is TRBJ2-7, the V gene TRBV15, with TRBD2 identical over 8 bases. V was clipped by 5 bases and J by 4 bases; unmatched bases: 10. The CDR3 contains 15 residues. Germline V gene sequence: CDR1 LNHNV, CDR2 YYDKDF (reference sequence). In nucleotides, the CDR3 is TGTGCCACCAGCCTAACTCGACTAGCGTGGTACGAGCAGTACTTC. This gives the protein CATSLTRLAWYEQYF.

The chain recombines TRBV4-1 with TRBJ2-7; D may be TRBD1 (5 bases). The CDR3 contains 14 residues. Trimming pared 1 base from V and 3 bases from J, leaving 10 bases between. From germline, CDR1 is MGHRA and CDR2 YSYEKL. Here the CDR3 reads CASSQGQTNYEQYF. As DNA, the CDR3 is TGCGCCAGCAGCCAAGGACAGACGAACTACGAGCAGTACTTC.

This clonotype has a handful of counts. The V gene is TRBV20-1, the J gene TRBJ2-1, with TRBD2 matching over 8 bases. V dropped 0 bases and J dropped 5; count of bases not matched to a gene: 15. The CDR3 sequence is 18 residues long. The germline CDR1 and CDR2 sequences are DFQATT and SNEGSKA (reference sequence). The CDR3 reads CSARDLPGLVTGNNEQFF. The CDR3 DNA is TGCAGTGCTAGAGATCTCCCGGGACTAGTCACCGGAAACAATGAGCAGTTCTTC.

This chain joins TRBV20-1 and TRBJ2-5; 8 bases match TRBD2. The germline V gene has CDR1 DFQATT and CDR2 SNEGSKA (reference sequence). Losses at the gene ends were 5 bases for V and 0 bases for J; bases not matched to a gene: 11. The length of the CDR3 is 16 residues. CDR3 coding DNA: TGCAGTGCTGGACCGATTAGCGGGAACCACCAAGAGACCCAGTACTTC. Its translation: CSAGPISGNHQETQYF.

The CDR3 reads CAISEMTSGYNEQFF. Here the CDR3 DNA reads TGTGCCATCAGCGAAATGACTAGCGGCTACAATGAGCAGTTCTTC. The rearrangement joins TRBV10-3 to TRBJ2-1; TRBD2 matches at 9 bases. J was trimmed by 3 bases and V by 6 bases; bases with no gene match: 6. Germline CDR1 ENHRY, CDR2 SYGVKD. The CDR3 totals 15 residues.

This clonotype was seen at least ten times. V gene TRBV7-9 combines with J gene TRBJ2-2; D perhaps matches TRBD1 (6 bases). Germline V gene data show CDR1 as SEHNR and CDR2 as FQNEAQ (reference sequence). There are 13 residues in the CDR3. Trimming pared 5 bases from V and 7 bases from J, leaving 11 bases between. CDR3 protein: CASSLRTDGELFF. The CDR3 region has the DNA TGTGCCAGCAGCCTCAGGACAGACGGGGAGCTGTTTTTT.

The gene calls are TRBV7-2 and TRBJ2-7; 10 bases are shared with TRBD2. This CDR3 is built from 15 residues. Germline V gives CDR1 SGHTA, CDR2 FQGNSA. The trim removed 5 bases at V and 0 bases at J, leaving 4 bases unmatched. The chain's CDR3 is CASSISGRNSYEQYF. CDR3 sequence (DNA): TGTGCCAGCAGCATTAGCGGGAGGAACTCCTACGAGCAGTACTTC.

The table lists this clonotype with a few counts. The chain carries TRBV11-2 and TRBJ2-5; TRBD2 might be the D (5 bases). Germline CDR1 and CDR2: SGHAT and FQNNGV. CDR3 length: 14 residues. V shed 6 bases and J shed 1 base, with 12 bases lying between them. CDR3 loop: CASSPIRGQETQYF. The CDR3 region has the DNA TGTGCCAGCAGTCCGATCCGGGGCCAAGAGACCCAGTACTTC.